Below are 21 T cell receptor beta chains sequenced from a single sample in a study of T cells in Graves' hyperthyroidism and ophthalmopathy. Using RNA transcripts as the source, TCR beta CDR3 regions were amplified. The HTBI primer set served for first-round RT-PCR of the TCR CDR3. MiXCR was run by TCRdb on the multiplex PCR reads, yielding one entry per CDR3 protein. The table lists a few hundred thousand distinct CDR3 sequences, about 15% of them singletons. Specimen: blood. The source is a woman in her thirties with Graves' hyperthyroidism.

V and J are TRBV7-9 and TRBJ2-1; TRBD2 matches at 10 bases. With 2 bases clipped from V and 1 base from J, the junction kept 5 bases outside the gene matches. The CDR3 runs to 17 residues. Per the germline V gene, CDR1 is SEHNR and CDR2 is FQNEAQ (reference sequence). CDR3 protein: CASSLLAGAGSYNEQFF. CDR3 nucleotides: TGTGCCAGCAGCTTACTAGCGGGAGCCGGGTCCTACAATGAGCAGTTCTTC.

This clonotype was found many times. The chain combines TRBV18 with TRBJ1-5; D is ambiguous. CDR1 and CDR2 (germline): KGHSH, LQKENI. The V end was cut by 5 bases, the J end by 7 bases, with 9 bases between. This CDR3 spans 12 amino acids. The CDR3 here is CASSLGFQPQHF. In DNA, the CDR3 is TGTGCCAGCTCATTGGGTTTCCAGCCCCAGCATTTT.

There are many counts of this clonotype. The genes are TRBV28 and TRBJ2-1; 8 nucleotides match TRBD2. Germline V gives CDR1 MDHEN, CDR2 SYDVKM. Trimming at V came to 6 bases and at J to 4 bases, leaving 5 bases not matched to a gene. The CDR3 is 14 residues long. The CDR3 loop reads CASRTGLDYNEQFF. The CDR3 coding sequence is TGTGCCAGCAGAACGGGACTAGATTACAATGAGCAGTTCTTC. Full variable domain (outside the CDR3, taken from reference TRBV28 and TRBJ2-1): DVKVTQSSRYLVKRTGEKVFLECVQDMDHENMFWYRQDPGLGLRLIYFSYDVKMKEKGDIPEGYSVSREKKERFSLILESASTNQTSMYLCASRTGLDYNEQFFGPGTRLTVL.

This clonotype was seen at least ten times. The rearrangement uses TRBV11-2 and TRBJ2-1; D remains ambiguous. Germline values: CDR1 SGHAT, CDR2 FQNNGV. This CDR3 is 16 amino acids long. V gave up 0 bases and J gave up 2 bases, with 11 bases separating them. The CDR3 sequence is CASSLEPRAPYNEQFF. In nucleotides, the CDR3 is TGTGCCAGCAGCTTAGAGCCCAGAGCCCCCTACAATGAGCAGTTCTTC.

The chain employs TRBV7-2 and TRBJ2-5; D is perhaps TRBD1 (6 bases). Trimming pared 5 bases from V and 6 bases from J, leaving 16 bases between. Germline lookup yields CDR1 SGHTA and CDR2 FQGNSA. The CDR3 sequence is 14 residues long. CDR3 coding DNA: TGTGCCAGCAGCGCCGAACAGGGTCGTCAGACCCAGTACTTC. It specifies CASSAEQGRQTQYF.

V and J are TRBV28 and TRBJ2-1, with 10 bases lining up with TRBD2. Germline V gene data show CDR1 as MDHEN and CDR2 as SYDVKM. Trimming removed 5 bases from V and 9 bases from J; junction bases left unmatched: 13. The CDR3 is 16 residues long. The CDR3, as DNA: TGTGCCAGCAGTCCCGAGCCCCTAGCGGGAGCGGCTGAGCAGTTCTTC. Its protein is CASSPEPLAGAAEQFF.

This rearrangement joins TRBV5-4 to TRBJ2-2, with D possibly matching TRBD2 (6 bases). Deletions cut 0 bases from V and 9 bases from J, with 15 bases between. The CDR3 spans 15 residues. From germline, CDR1 is SGHNT and CDR2 YYREEE (reference sequence). Here the CDR3 reads CASSLGGGTSWELFF. CDR3 sequence (DNA): TGTGCCAGCAGCTTGGGGGGCGGGACGAGTTGGGAGCTGTTTTTT.

This clonotype turned up a few times. The chain's CDR3 is CASSLSGVSNQPQHF. In DNA form, the CDR3 reads TGCGCCAGCAGCTTGAGTGGGGTCAGCAATCAGCCCCAGCATTTT. J is TRBJ1-5 and V is TRBV5-1; no definite D call. Trimming took off 1 base at V and 1 base at J, with 9 bases between the two ends. CDR3 length: 15 residues. Germline loops: CDR1 SGHRS, CDR2 YFSETQ.

This clonotype has a count of ten or more. The chain is built from TRBV28 and TRBJ2-5, with D perhaps matching TRBD1 or TRBD2 (6 bases each). V was cut by 4 bases and J by 7 bases, with 19 bases left in between. There are 15 residues in the CDR3. Germline lookup yields CDR1 MDHEN and CDR2 SYDVKM. The CDR3 nucleotides are TGTGCCAGCAGTTCTAGGGGGGCAGCCTTTGGGACCCAGTACTTC. It specifies CASSSRGAAFGTQYF.

The sample holds many counts of this clonotype. The chain employs TRBV12-3 or TRBV12-4 and TRBJ1-5; the match to TRBD1 covers 10 bases. The CDR3 sequence is 14 residues long. The V segment lost 5 bases and the J segment 7 bases; nucleotides outside the gene matches: 5. The CDR3: CASSRTGGGQPQHF. Here the CDR3 DNA reads TGTGCCAGCAGTCGGACAGGGGGTGGCCAGCCCCAGCATTTT.

The rearrangement joins TRBV20-1 to TRBJ1-5, with unresolved D. The V and J ends lost 0 bases and 2 bases respectively, with 11 bases between them. This CDR3 region has 15 residues. Germline V gene sequence: CDR1 DFQATT, CDR2 SNEGSKA (reference sequence). CDR3 in amino acids: CSARDSQAGNQPQHF. DNA of the CDR3: TGCAGTGCTAGAGATAGTCAGGCGGGCAATCAGCCCCAGCATTTT.

Ten or more counts support this clonotype. The gene calls are TRBV28 and TRBJ1-4, with 9 bases matching TRBD1. CDR3 length: 16 residues. Germline V lookup: CDR1 MDHEN, CDR2 SYDVKM. Trimming at V came to 8 bases and at J to 6 bases, leaving 13 bases not matched to a gene. The CDR3 here is CASPELTGGRDEKLFF. In DNA form, the CDR3 reads TGTGCCAGCCCTGAATTGACAGGGGGAAGAGATGAAAAACTGTTTTTT. Full variable domain (missing parts from reference TRBV28 and TRBJ1-4): DVKVTQSSRYLVKRTGEKVFLECVQDMDHENMFWYRQDPGLGLRLIYFSYDVKMKEKGDIPEGYSVSREKKERFSLILESASTNQTSMYLCASPELTGGRDEKLFFGSGTQLSVL.

There are a few counts of this clonotype. V gene TRBV6-1 combines with J gene TRBJ1-5; D gene unclear. V was pared by 3 bases and J by 4 bases, with 13 bases between. The germline V gene has CDR1 MNHNS and CDR2 SASEGT. This CDR3 is built from 15 residues. The CDR3 coding sequence is TGTGCCAGCAGTGACATCTCGGGGTTTAATCAGCCCCAGCATTTT. It is translated as CASSDISGFNQPQHF.

This clonotype was counted ten times or more. The chain employs TRBV11-3 and TRBJ2-5, with TRBD1 matching 10 bases. J gave up 6 bases and V 8 bases, and 6 bases lay outside the gene matches. CDR1 and CDR2 from the germline V gene are SGHNT and YENEEA. This CDR3 has 13 amino acids. The chain's CDR3 is CASSIDRGQTQYF. The CDR3 region has the DNA TGTGCCAGCTCTATTGACAGGGGGCAGACCCAGTACTTC.

This clonotype was counted many times. V gene TRBV18 combines with J gene TRBJ2-7, with unresolved D. Trimming cost V 0 bases and J 3 bases, with 6 bases left between them. The germline gives CDR1 KGHSH, CDR2 LQKENI. The CDR3 totals 13 residues. CDR3 coding DNA: TGTGCCAGCTCACCACCCATGGACTACGAGCAGTACTTC. Translating gives CASSPPMDYEQYF.

Ten or more counts support this clonotype. J is TRBJ2-1 and V is TRBV28, with a possible D match to TRBD2 (5 bases). The CDR3 contains 16 residues. Germline assignment: CDR1 MDHEN and CDR2 SYDVKM. V lost 5 bases, J lost 6 bases, and 20 bases lay in between. CDR3 DNA sequence: TGTGCCAGCAGTCCCACTCAACTAGGCTCAGGCAATGAGCAGTTCTTC. Translation gives CASSPTQLGSGNEQFF.

This clonotype was detected a few times. This chain links TRBV29-1 with TRBJ2-2, with 8 positions matching TRBD2. Germline V lookup: CDR1 SQVTM, CDR2 ANQGSEA. The junction had 11 bases not matched to a gene; V was cut back by 4 bases and J by 7 bases. The CDR3 has 15 residues. Here the CDR3 reads CSVGKAGVGVGELFF. The CDR3 DNA reads TGCAGCGTTGGCAAAGCGGGAGTAGGGGTCGGGGAGCTGTTTTTT.

The sample holds many counts of this clonotype. This chain uses TRBV27 with TRBJ2-3; D gene unclear. The V and J ends lost 1 base and 3 bases respectively, with 20 bases between them. This CDR3 has 18 residues. Germline CDR1 is MNHEY and CDR2 is SMNVEV (reference sequence). Here the CDR3 reads CASSLFAPVAVWTDTQYF. The CDR3 region has the DNA TGTGCCAGCAGTTTATTTGCCCCCGTCGCCGTGTGGACAGATACGCAGTATTTT.

This clonotype was seen at least ten times. The rearrangement joins TRBV20-1 to TRBJ2-7, with no clear D. Between the trimmed V and J ends, which lost 1 base and 6 bases, there was a span of 4 bases. Germline lookup yields CDR1 DFQATT and CDR2 SNEGSKA (reference sequence). The CDR3 totals 10 residues. CDR3 region: CSARVSEQYF. The CDR3 DNA follows: TGCAGTGCTAGAGTTTCCGAGCAGTACTTC.

This clonotype was seen more than once but under ten times. CDR3 bases: TGTGCCAGCAGCGGGGGGGACGAAAAACTGTTTTTT. Encoded protein: CASSGGDEKLFF. The chain carries TRBV28 and TRBJ1-4, with a possible D match to TRBD1 (5 bases). The CDR3 spans 12 residues. Germline V lookup: CDR1 MDHEN, CDR2 SYDVKM. V was trimmed by 6 bases and J by 8 bases, leaving 10 bases between them.

This clonotype was detected many times. The chain uses TRBV3-1 and TRBJ1-5; D perhaps matches TRBD1 (5 bases). Trimming removed 1 base at V and 5 bases at J, with 18 bases between. This CDR3 is built from 17 residues. CDR1 and CDR2 (germline): LGHDT, YNNKEL (reference sequence). DNA of the CDR3: TGTGCCAGCAGCCAAGGGCTGAGAGGGGTGCGAGATCAGCCCCAGCATTTT. This gives the protein CASSQGLRGVRDQPQHF.